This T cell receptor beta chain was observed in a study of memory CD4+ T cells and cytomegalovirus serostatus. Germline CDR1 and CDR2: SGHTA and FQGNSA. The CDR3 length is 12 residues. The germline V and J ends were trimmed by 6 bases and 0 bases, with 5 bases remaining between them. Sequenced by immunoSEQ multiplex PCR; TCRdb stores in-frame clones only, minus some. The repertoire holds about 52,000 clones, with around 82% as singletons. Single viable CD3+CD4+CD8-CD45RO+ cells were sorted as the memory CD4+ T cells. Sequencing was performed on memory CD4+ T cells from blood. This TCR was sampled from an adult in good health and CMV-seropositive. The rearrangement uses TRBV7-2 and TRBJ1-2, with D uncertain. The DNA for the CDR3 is TGTGCCAGCAGAAGTACTAACTATGGCTACACCTTC. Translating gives CASRSTNYGYTF.